These 10 T cell receptor beta chains share one sample of origin, sequenced in a study of T-cell reconstitution after alpha-beta-depleted transplantation in children. For TCRbeta, the library was prepared with unique molecular identifiers. Using its own MiXCR run on the PCR reads, TCRdb lists one record per CDR3 protein. This sample carries fewer than 400,000 distinct CDR3 sequences, approximately 20% of them seen once, and the ten largest clones take 3.5% to 4%. This specimen consisted of PBMCs from the stem cell graft donor, obtained from the stem cell graft. These receptors were obtained from a human donor who donated a stem cell graft to a child with acute myeloid leukemia.

The rearrangement links TRBV30 to TRBJ2-5, with 7 bases lining up with TRBD1. There are 11 residues in the CDR3. Germline CDR1 is GTSNPN and CDR2 is SVGIG (reference sequence). With V trimmed by 5 bases and J by 6 bases, 3 bases remained unmatched. This CDR3 reads CAWSTGKTQYF. In nucleotides, the CDR3 is TGTGCCTGGTCGACAGGGAAGACCCAGTACTTC. Complete variable domain (other parts from reference TRBV30 and TRBJ2-5): SQTIHQWPATLVQPVGSPLSLECTVEGTSNPNLYWYRQAAGRGLQLLFYSVGIGQISSEVPQNLSASRPQDRQFILSSKKLLLSDSGFYLCAWSTGKTQYFGPGTRLLVL.

This clonotype has more than one count but fewer than ten. This chain joins TRBV28 and TRBJ2-2, with 14 bases matching TRBD2. Trimming took 6 bases from V and 4 from J; bases not matched to a gene: 10. The germline V gene encodes CDR1 MDHEN and CDR2 SYDVKM. This CDR3 contains 18 residues. The CDR3 DNA sequence: TGTGCCAGCAGCTTACAGGGACTAGCGGGAGTAGGCACCGGGGAGCTGTTTTTT. Protein: CASSLQGLAGVGTGELFF. Full variable domain (missing parts from reference TRBV28 and TRBJ2-2): DVKVTQSSRYLVKRTGEKVFLECVQDMDHENMFWYRQDPGLGLRLIYFSYDVKMKEKGDIPEGYSVSREKKERFSLILESASTNQTSMYLCASSLQGLAGVGTGELFFGEGSRLTVL.

A word on this clonotype: This may be a read error, as it is one base from a much larger clone. The CDR3 carries no conserved terminal phenylalanine or tryptophan, so it likely arises from a read error. V is TRBV12-3 or TRBV12-4 and J is TRBJ2-1; 13 bases align to TRBD2. Germline trimming cut 5 bases from V and 0 bases from J; bases unmatched to any gene: 4. The CDR3 is 17 amino acids. In DNA form, the CDR3 reads TGTGCCAGCAGTCCTAGGACTAGCGGGAGCTCCTACAATGAGCAGTTCTAC. Its protein is CASSPRTSGSSYNEQFY.

This clonotype was recorded a few times. The chain joins TRBV12-3 or TRBV12-4 to TRBJ2-1; 13 bases are a match to TRBD2. The ends lost 5 bases at V and 5 bases at J; junction bases unmatched: 6. There are 16 residues in the CDR3. The CDR3 coding sequence is TGTGCCAGCAGTGATCCGGGACTAGCGGGGAACAATGAGCAGTTCTTC. Amino acids: CASSDPGLAGNNEQFF.

The gene calls are TRBV29-1 and TRBJ2-2, with TRBD1 matching over 9 bases. V dropped 7 bases and J dropped 5; count of bases not matched to a gene: 2. Germline assignment: CDR1 SQVTM and CDR2 ANQGSEA. This CDR3 comprises 12 residues. CDR3 sequence: CSAGQGTGELFF. The CDR3 nucleotides read TGCAGCGCCGGACAGGGGACCGGGGAGCTGTTTTTT.

J is TRBJ2-1 and V is TRBV11-2, with D unclear. V dropped 9 bases and J dropped 3 bases, with 15 bases sitting between them. The germline V gene has CDR1 SGHAT and CDR2 FQNNGV. There are 14 residues in the CDR3. The CDR3 DNA is TGTGCCAGTGACCTGGGCTTAGGCTACAATGAGCAGTTCTTC. Its translation is CASDLGLGYNEQFF.

This clonotype was picked up a small number of times. J is TRBJ2-1 and V is TRBV5-8; 10 positions match TRBD2. Germline V gives CDR1 SGHTS, CDR2 YDEGEE. The CDR3 has 15 residues. J was trimmed by 4 bases and V by 4 bases; bases with no gene match: 5. The CDR3, as DNA: TGTGCCAGCAGCCTAGCGGGAGTTGGTTACAATGAGCAGTTCTTC. This gives the protein CASSLAGVGYNEQFF. The variable domain in full, completed from reference TRBV5-8 and TRBJ2-1, reads EAGVTQSPTHLIKTRGQQATLRCSPISGHTSVYWYQQALGLGLQFLLWYDEGEERNRGNFPPRFSGRQFPNYSSELNVNALELEDSALYLCASSLAGVGYNEQFFGPGTRLTVL.

This clonotype was seen more than once but under ten times. This chain uses TRBV7-9 with TRBJ1-1; D perhaps matches TRBD1 (6 bases). Germline V gene data show CDR1 as SEHNR and CDR2 as FQNEAQ (reference sequence). The CDR3 runs 12 residues. Trimming removed 4 bases from V and 6 bases from J, with 9 bases in between. Written as DNA, the CDR3 is TGTGCCAGCAGCTCTACAGGGTCTGAAGCTTTCTTT. Amino acids: CASSSTGSEAFF.

This sequence joins TRBV6-1 and TRBJ2-1; 11 nucleotides match TRBD2. After removal of 7 bases from V and 2 bases from J, the junction contained 4 bases not matched to a gene. This CDR3 comprises 15 residues. CDR1 is MNHNS and CDR2 is SASEGT in the germline V gene. The CDR3 DNA follows: TGTGCCAGCACCCTGACTAGCGGGGCCTACAATGAGCAGTTCTTC. This translates into CASTLTSGAYNEQFF.

The V and J genes are TRBV28 and TRBJ2-3, with 13 bases identical to TRBD2. Germline assignment: CDR1 MDHEN and CDR2 SYDVKM. This CDR3 has 15 amino acids. V trimming: 5 bases; J trimming: 3 bases; junction bases outside the gene matches: 2. CDR3 amino acids: CASSTLAGGTDTQYF. The CDR3 DNA sequence: TGTGCCAGCAGTACACTAGCGGGAGGGACAGATACGCAGTATTTT.